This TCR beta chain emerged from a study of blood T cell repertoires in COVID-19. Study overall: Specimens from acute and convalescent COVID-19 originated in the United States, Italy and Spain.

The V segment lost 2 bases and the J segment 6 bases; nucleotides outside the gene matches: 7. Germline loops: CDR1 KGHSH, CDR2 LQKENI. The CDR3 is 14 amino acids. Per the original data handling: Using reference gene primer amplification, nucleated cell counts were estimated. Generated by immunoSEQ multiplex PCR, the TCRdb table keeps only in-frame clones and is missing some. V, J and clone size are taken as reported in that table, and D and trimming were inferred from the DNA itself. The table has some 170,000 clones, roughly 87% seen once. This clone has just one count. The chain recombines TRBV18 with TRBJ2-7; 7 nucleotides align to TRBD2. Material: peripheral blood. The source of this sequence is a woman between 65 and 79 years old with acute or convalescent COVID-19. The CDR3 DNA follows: TGTGCCAGCTCACCAGGGGGGAGGGCCCCCGAGCAGTACTTC. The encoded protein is CASSPGGRAPEQYF.